These T cell receptor beta chains were read from a single sample in a study of cytomegalovirus exposure and HLA in healthy donors. Sequencing used immunoSEQ multiplex PCR; TCRdb keeps in-frame clones, though not all of them. The data contain 100,000 to 150,000 clones, 72% of them singletons. The sequenced sample was PBMCs. The receptors derive from a man younger than 40 in good health and CMV-seronegative. The conserved cysteine and the conserved F or W are not part of the CDR3 here.

length: 15
J: TRBJ1-6
V: TRBV7-9
CDR3: SSSPGGGAHIGSPLH

length: 14
J: TRBJ1-1
V: TRBV7-3
CDR3: ASSSRGSPEYTEAF

length: 12
J: TRBJ1-6
V: TRBV25-1
CDR3: ASSLTGGNSPLH

length: 9
J: TRBJ1-4
V: TRBV29-1
CDR3: SAHDSQKLF

length: 11
J: TRBJ1-1
V: TRBV7-3
CDR3: ASGGGGRTEAF

length: 14
J: TRBJ1-3
V: TRBV7-9
CDR3: ASSFSPGNFGNTIY

length: 14
J: TRBJ1-4
V: TRBV5-1
CDR3: ASSLNEAGEEEKLF

length: 12
J: TRBJ1-2
V: TRBV30
CDR3: AWRRTGAFRGYT

length: 19
J: TRBJ2-3
V: TRBV18
CDR3: AGSPGLSRGYHITSTDTQY

length: 14
J: TRBJ2-6
V: TRBV4-3
CDR3: ASSQLGGSGANVLT

length: 13
J: TRBJ2-1
V: TRBV14
CDR3: ASSQPPAVYNEQF

length: 12
J: TRBJ1-1
V: TRBV2
CDR3: ASFWDRGHTEAF

length: 13
J: TRBJ2-2
V: TRBV6-6
CDR3: ASSYSGGATGELF

length: 11
J: TRBJ2-5
V: TRBV27
CDR3: ASSLVLQETQY

length: 13
J: TRBJ2-2
V: TRBV5-6
CDR3: ASSLEMDREGELF

length: 15
J: TRBJ2-2
V: TRBV10-2
CDR3: ASSEWGLAENTGELF

length: 14
J: TRBJ1-1
V: TRBV5-5
CDR3: ASSFTQQALEPEAF

length: 14
J: TRBJ2-6
V: TRBV27
CDR3: ASSLLREPGANVLT

length: 13
J: TRBJ1-6
V: TRBV2
CDR3: ASSTRGRGDSPLH

length: 13
J: TRBJ2-1
V: TRBV4-1
CDR3: ASSRPGGGVNEQF

length: 12
J: TRBJ1-2
V: TRBV7-6
CDR3: ASSLAPEGVGYT

length: 11
J: TRBJ2-7
V: TRBV5-1
CDR3: ASSLSGAYEQY

length: 13
J: TRBJ1-5
V: TRBV16
CDR3: ASSQSGLSNQPQH

length: 13
J: TRBJ1-1
V: TRBV9
CDR3: ASSPRSRLPSEAF

length: 11
J: TRBJ1-1
V: TRBV7-3
CDR3: ASSSQVNTEAF

length: 13
J: TRBJ1-5
V: TRBV6-6
CDR3: ATGGVIVGNQPQH

length: 13
J: .
V: TRBV6-5
CDR3: ASSFSQGAGYEQY

length: 12
J: TRBJ1-2
V: TRBV7-9
CDR3: ASSLDQGASGYT

length: 12
J: TRBJ1-2
V: TRBV27
CDR3: ASGGEGRGYGYT

length: 11
J: TRBJ1-1
V: TRBV19
CDR3: ASKTDRGQIAF

length: 12
J: TRBJ1-1
V: TRBV15
CDR3: ATRPGGGEVEAF

length: 18
J: .
V: TRBV11-2
CDR3: ASSLEAPGLAGGLEYEQY